These T cell receptor beta chains were read from a single sample in a study of cytomegalovirus exposure and HLA in healthy donors. Libraries were prepared by immunoSEQ multiplex PCR; TCRdb keeps only in-frame clonotypes and omits some of them. The repertoire consists of about 180,000 clones, with 85% occurring once and the leading ten covering 1%. Material for sequencing was PBMCs. These receptors originate from a boy younger than 10 in good health and CMV-seronegative. Each CDR3 is given without its conserved first and last residue.

TRBV2 12 ASSWDREYTEAF
TRBV10-2 12 ASSEAGFNSPLH
TRBV6-6 11 AIQSEINYGYT
TRBV7-2 13 ASSPDNHFSYEQY
TRBV27 11 ASSFGQGGGYT
TRBV4-1 11 ASSPPGGNTIY
TRBV11-3 11 ASSPTGGVEQF
TRBV5-6 14 ASTRGGVYSNQPQH
TRBV5-5 14 ASSPQGLTTNEKLF
TRBV29-1 13 SVEARQAWATEAF
TRBV2 12 ASRPGVANTEAF
TRBV2 15 ASSLKRGPSGANVLT
TRBV30 11 AWSGRVGEPQH
TRBV5-8 13 ASSLVGDSPPEQF
TRBV27 13 ASSLRGREATEAF
TRBV27 12 ASSRDDRGETQY
TRBV7-3 13 ASSLNVAQYNEQF
TRBV2 16 ASRAGGLAGGYQETQY
TRBV5-6 11 ASSGRRVRGYT
TRBV7-9 16 ASSFSHRQGRVYYGYT
TRBV15 12 ATWTSGGTDTQY
TRBV19 15 ASSSPPGTSVVHEQY
TRBV6-1 13 ASMRSTELGSPLH
TRBV15 13 ATSRDTRRPGELF
TRBV7-9 14 ASSIQRGGRDNEQF
TRBV5-1 13 ASSLDTITGNTIY
TRBV29-1 13 SVEDGGQGRNEQF
TRBV5-5 11 ASSPRLSGEQY
TRBV5-1 18 ASSLVTRAGLGGSGNTIY
TRBV5-8 13 ASSFGVRSNYGYT